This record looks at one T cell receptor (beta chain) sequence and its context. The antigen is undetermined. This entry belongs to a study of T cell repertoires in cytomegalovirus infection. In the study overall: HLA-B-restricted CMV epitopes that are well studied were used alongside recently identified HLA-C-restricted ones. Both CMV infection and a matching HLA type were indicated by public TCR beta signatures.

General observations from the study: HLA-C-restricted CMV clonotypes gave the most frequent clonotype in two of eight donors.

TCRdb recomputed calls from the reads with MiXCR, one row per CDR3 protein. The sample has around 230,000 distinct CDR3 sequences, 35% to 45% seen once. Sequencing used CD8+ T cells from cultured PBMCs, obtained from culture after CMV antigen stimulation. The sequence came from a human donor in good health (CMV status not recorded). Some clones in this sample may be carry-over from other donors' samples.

In DNA form, the CDR3 reads TGTGCTAGTGGTTTGGTACTGGGGACAGGGGTGTTGAACACTGAAGCTTTCTTT. It codes for CASGLVLGTGVLNTEAFF. This chain links TRBV12-5 with TRBJ1-1, with 10 bases identical to TRBD1. V was pared by 0 bases and J by 0 bases, with 7 bases of the junction left unmatched. CDR3 length: 18 residues. CDR1 and CDR2 (germline): LGHNT, FRNRAP.